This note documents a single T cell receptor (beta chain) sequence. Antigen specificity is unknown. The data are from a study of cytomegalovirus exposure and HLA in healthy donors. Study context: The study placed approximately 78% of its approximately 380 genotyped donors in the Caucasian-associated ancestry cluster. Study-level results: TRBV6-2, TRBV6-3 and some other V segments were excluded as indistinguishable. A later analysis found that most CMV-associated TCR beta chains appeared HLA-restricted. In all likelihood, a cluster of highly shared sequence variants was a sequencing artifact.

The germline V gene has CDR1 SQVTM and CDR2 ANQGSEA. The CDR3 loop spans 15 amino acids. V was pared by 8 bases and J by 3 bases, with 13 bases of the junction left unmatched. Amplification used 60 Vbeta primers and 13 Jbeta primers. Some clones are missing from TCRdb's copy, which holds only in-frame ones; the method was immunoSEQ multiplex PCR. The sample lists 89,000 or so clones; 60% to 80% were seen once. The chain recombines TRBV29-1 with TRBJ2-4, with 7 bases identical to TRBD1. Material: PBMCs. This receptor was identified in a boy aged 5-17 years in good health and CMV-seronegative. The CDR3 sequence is CSPRPDRRVKNIQYF. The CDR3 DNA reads TGCAGCCCACGACCGGACAGGCGGGTCAAAAACATTCAGTACTTC. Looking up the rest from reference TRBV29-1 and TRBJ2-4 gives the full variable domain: SAVISQKPSRDICQRGTSLTIQCQVDSQVTMMFWYRQQPGQSLTLIATANQGSEATYESGFVIDKFPISRPNLTFSTLTVSNMSPEDSSIYLCSPRPDRRVKNIQYFGAGTRLSVL.